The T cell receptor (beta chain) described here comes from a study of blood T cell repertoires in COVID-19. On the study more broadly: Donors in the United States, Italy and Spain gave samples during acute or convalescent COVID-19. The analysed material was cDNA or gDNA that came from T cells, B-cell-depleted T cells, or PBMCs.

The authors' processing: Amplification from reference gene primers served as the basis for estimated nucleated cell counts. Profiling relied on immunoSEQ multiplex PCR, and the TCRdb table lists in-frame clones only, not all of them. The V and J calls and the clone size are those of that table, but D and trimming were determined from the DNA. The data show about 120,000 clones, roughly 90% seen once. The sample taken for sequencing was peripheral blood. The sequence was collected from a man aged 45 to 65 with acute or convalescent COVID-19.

The chain's CDR3 is CASSLSRTPGGSPLHF. The CDR3 DNA sequence: TGTGCCAGCAGTTTATCGAGGACCCCAGGGGGTTCACCCCTCCACTTT. The V and J genes are TRBV27 and TRBJ1-6; 7 nucleotides match TRBD1. V lost 0 bases to trimming and J lost 9 bases; unmatched junction nucleotides: 8. The CDR3 extends over 16 amino acids. Per the germline V gene, CDR1 is MNHEY and CDR2 is SMNVEV (reference sequence).